This T cell receptor (beta chain) originates from a study of neurological immune-mediated disorders (dated by TCRdb to between 2017 and 2020). With regard to the full study: Among the approximately 34 multiple sclerosis patients, relapsing-remitting MS accounted for about 31 and secondary progressive MS accounted for 3. Using UMI-based sequencing, the study compared peripheral blood TCR-beta repertoires from patients with HTLV-I-associated myelopathy (HAM/TSP), patients with multiple sclerosis, and healthy controls. The 90 to 120 TCR-beta libraries covered PBMC samples along with longitudinal samples, technical triplicates, and paired sorted CD4+ and CD8+ T-cell subsets. Of the approximately 70 subjects in the cohort, about 14 were HAM/TSP patients, around 35 were multiple sclerosis patients, and around 20 were healthy controls.

Deletion took 8 bases off V and 0 bases off J, with a span of 17 bases between the germline ends. The CDR3 runs 16 residues from the cysteine to the phenylalanine. Only the CDR3 portion is preserved as DNA: 48 bases, with reading frame beginning at the first base. CDR1 and CDR2, looked up from the germline V gene, are MNHEY and SVGEGT. This clonotype was seen many times. The target of this receptor is not known. Qualities for individual bases were not recorded, and no much larger clone is one base off. For the unsorted PBMC libraries, 2 million PBMCs were stored in RNAlater at -80 degrees C until RNA extraction and were used to generate the libraries. The multiple sclerosis patients were enrolled in a US clinical protocol that evaluated disease progression with magnetic resonance imaging. PBMCs were separated from peripheral blood using Ficoll-Hypaque density gradient centrifugation and then cryopreserved in liquid nitrogen.

Findings and caveats that apply to the study as a whole: TCR clonal expansion was greatest in HAM/TSP patients and smallest in MS patients, who ranked below even healthy controls. The MS cluster showed no association with clinical or MRI features, and the authors stated that larger cohorts are needed. Across subjects, expanded clones never shared an identical CDR3 amino acid sequence, which suggests that the TCR-beta repertoires in every group were private. In a phylogenetic analysis, the repertoires of 18 out of 34 MS patients fell into a single cluster of related CDR3 sequences, pointing to a possible signature at the repertoire level.

cDNA was synthesized by template-switch 5'RACE using a primer with a 10-nucleotide random unique molecular identifier that tagged each TCR transcript. Every sequencing run yielded over 200 million TCR-beta sequences covering 15-18 subjects. The RNeasy kit was used for extraction of total RNA. TCR-beta VDJ regions were amplified with primers for the TCR constant region and the 5'RACE anchor, using the KAPA Real-time Library Amplification kit. A first PCR added sample indexes and Illumina adaptors, after which a second PCR increased the library yield. After purification with Ampure beads, the TCR product of roughly 650 bp was size-selected on a 2% E-gel SizeSelection system. Library quality was checked on a Bioanalyzer, concentration was measured with Qubit, and libraries were quantified with the Kapa Library Quantification kit before pooling. An Illumina HiSeq 2500 was used to sequence the libraries paired-end at 2 x 150 bp. To increase sequence diversity, about 25-30% phiX was spiked into each library pool. Regarding the original processing steps: The quality-filtered reads were processed with the UMI-based MiGEC pipeline, whose error correction step removed more than 80% of the raw TCR sequences. VDJ genes were aligned to IMGT germline references, and clonotypes were defined by unique CDR3 amino acid sequence plus V-J genes. Clonal expansion, Shannon diversity and CDR3 relatedness were evaluated with VDJtools (CalcPairwiseDistances, ClusterSamples), while phylogenetic trees were built in CLCbio workbench. A clone was classed as expanded if it had 8 or more unique UMIs, a cutoff based on coefficient-of-variation modelling across technical triplicates. TCRdb applied fastp at Q25 and MiXCR to the public reads, then kept only in-frame beta chains. Under each unique CDR3 protein, matching rows form one entry showing the most common genes and DNA. These V and J calls originate from TCRdb's pipeline instead of the authors' own analysis. The sample profile shows tens of thousands of distinct CDR3 sequences; less than 1.6% of them were found once. 7.5% to 10% of the sample comes from the top ten.

Recombination connected TRBV6-2 or TRBV6-3 to TRBJ2-1; the best D guess is TRBD2, with 6 bases matching. This sequence originates from a woman in her twenties or thirties with multiple sclerosis. The sample taken for sequencing was PBMCs. The nucleotides are TGTGCCAGCCACCCACTAGCCCTCCTCTCCTACAATGAGCAGTTCTTC. Translated, it reads CASHPLALLSYNEQFF.